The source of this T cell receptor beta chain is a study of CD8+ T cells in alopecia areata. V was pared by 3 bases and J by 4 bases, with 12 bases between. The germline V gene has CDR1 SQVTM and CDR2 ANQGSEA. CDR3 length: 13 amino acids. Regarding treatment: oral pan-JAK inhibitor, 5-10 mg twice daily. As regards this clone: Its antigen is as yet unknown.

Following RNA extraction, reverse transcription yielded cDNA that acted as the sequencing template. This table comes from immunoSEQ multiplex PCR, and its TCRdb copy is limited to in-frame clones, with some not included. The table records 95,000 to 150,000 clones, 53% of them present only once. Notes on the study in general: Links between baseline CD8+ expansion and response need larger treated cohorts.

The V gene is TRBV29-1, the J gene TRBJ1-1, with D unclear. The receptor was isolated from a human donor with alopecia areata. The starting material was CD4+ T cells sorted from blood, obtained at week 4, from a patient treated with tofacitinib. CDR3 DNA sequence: TGCAGCGTTGAGGTCTCTCCGAGCACTGAAGCTTTCTTT. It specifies CSVEVSPSTEAFF.